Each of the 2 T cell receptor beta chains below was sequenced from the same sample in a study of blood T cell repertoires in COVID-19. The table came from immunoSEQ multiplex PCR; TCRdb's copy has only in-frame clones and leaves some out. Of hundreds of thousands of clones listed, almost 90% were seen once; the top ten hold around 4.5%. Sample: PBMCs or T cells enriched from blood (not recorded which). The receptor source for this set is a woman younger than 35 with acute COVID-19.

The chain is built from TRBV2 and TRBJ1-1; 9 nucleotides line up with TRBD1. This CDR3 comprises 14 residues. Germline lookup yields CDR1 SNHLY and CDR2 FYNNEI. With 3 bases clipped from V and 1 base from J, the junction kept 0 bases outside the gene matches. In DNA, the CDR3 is TGTGCCAGCAGTGAGGGACAGGGGAACACTGAAGCTTTCTTT. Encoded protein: CASSEGQGNTEAFF.

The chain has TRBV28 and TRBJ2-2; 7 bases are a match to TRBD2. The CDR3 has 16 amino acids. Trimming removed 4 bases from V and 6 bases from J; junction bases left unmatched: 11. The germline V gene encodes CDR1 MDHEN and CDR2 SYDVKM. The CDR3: CASSSAGAGEAGELFF. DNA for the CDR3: TGTGCCAGCAGTTCAGCCGGGGCGGGAGAGGCCGGGGAGCTGTTTTTT.